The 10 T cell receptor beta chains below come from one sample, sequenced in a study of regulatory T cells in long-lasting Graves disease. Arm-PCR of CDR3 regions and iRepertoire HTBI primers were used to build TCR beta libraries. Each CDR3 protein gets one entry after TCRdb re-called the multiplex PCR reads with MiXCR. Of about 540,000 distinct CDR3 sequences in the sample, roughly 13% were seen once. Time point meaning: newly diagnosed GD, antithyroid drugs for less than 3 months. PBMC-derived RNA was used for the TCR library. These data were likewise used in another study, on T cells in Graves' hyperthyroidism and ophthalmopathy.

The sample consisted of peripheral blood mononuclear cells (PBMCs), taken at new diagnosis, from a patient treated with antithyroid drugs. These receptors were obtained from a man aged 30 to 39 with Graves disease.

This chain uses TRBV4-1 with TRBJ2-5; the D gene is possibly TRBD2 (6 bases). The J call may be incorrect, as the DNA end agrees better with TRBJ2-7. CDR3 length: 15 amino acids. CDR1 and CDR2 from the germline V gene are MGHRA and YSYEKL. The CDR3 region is CASSLRTISSYEQYF. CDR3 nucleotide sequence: TGCGCCAGCAGCCTTCGGACTATCTCCTCCTACGAGCAGTACTTC.

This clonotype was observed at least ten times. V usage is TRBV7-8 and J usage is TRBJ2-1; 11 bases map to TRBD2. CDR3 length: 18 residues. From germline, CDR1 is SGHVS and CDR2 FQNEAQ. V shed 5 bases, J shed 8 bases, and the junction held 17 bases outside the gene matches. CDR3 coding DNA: TGTGCCAGCAGCCTCTCTCCGGGACTAGCGGTTGGGGGCCATGAGCAGTTCTTC. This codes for CASSLSPGLAVGGHEQFF.

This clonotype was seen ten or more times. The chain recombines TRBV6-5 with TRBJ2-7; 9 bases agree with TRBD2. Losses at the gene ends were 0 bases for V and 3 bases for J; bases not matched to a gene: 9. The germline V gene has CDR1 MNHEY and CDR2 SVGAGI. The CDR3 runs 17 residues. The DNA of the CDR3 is TGTGCCAGCAGTTACTCGAGGGCTAGCGGGGCTCTCTACGAGCAGTACTTC. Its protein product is CASSYSRASGALYEQYF.

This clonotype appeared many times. CDR3 loop: CASSLLGGRTDTQYF. The DNA of the CDR3 is TGCGCCAGCAGCTTGCTGGGGGGCCGCACAGATACGCAGTATTTT. The chain recombines TRBV5-1 with TRBJ2-3, with D perhaps TRBD1 or TRBD2 (6 bases each). Germline V gene lookup returns CDR1 SGHRS and CDR2 YFSETQ. Between the trimmed V and J ends, which lost 1 base and 1 base, there was a span of 10 bases. The length of the CDR3 is 15 residues.

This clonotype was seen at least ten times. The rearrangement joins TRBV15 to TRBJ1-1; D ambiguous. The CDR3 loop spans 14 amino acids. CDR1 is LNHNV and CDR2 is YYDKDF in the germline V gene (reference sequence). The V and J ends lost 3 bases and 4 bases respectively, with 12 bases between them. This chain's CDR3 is CATSSRRISTEAFF. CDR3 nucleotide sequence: TGTGCCACCAGCAGTAGAAGGATTTCCACTGAAGCTTTCTTT.

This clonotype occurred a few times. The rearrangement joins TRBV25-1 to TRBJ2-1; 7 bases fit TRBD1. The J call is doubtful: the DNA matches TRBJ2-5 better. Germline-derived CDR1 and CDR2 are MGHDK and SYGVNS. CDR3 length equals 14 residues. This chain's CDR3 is CASTGEGGPGTQYF. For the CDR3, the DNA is TGTGCCAGCACCGGAGAAGGGGGCCCAGGGACCCAGTACTTC.

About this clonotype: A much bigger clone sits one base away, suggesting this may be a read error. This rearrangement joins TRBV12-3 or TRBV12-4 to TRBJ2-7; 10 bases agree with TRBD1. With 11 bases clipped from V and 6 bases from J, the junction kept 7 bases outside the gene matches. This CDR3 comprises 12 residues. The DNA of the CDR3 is TGTGCCGCCGGGACAGGGGACTTCGAGCAGTACTTC. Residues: CAAGTGDFEQYF.

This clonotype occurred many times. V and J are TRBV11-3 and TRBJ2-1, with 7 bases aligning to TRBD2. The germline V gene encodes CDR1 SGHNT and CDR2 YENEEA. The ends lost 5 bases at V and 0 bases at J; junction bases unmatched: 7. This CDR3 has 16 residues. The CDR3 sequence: CASSPRSGVSYNEQFF. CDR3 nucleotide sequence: TGTGCCAGCAGCCCTCGGAGCGGGGTCTCCTACAATGAGCAGTTCTTC. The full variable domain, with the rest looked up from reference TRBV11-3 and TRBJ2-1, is EAGVVQSPRYKIIEKKQPVAFWCNPISGHNTLYWYLQNLGQGPELLIRYENEEAVDDSQLPKDRFSAERLKGVDSTLKIQPAELGDSAVYLCASSPRSGVSYNEQFFGPGTRLTVL.

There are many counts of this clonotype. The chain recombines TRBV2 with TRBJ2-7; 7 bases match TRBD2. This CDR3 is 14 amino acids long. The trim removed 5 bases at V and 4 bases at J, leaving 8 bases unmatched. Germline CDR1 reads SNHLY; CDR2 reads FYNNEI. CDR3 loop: CASSRLAPEYEQYF. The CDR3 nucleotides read TGTGCCAGCAGTAGACTAGCCCCCGAGTACGAGCAGTACTTC.

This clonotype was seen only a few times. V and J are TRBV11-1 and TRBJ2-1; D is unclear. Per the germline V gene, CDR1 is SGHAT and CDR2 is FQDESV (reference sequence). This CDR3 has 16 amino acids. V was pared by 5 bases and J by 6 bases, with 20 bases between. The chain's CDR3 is CASSHVPNEAPNEQFF. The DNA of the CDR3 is TGTGCCAGCAGCCATGTACCTAACGAAGCCCCCAATGAGCAGTTCTTC.